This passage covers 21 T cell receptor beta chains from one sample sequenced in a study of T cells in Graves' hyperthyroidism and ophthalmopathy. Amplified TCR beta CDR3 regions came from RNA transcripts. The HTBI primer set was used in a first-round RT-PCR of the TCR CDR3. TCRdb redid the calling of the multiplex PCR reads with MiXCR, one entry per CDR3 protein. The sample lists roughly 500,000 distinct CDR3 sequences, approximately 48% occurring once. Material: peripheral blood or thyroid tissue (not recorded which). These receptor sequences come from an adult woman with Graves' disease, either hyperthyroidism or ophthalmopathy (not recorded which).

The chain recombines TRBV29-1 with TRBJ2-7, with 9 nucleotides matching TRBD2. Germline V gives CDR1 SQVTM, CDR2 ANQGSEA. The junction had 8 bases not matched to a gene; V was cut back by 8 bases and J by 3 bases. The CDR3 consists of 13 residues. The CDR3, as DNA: TGCAGCCGCCAGGGAGCGGGAGGCTACGAGCAGTACTTC. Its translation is CSRQGAGGYEQYF.

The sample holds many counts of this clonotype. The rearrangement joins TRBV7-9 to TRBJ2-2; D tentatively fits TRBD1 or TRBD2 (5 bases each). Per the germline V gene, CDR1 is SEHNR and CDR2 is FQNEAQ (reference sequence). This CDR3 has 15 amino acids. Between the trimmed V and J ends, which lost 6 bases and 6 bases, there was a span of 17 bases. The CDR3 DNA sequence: TGTGCCAGCAGACCTGGGACGGCGGGCGCCGGGGAGCTGTTTTTT. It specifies CASRPGTAGAGELFF.

The CDR3 region has the DNA TGTGCCAGCACCTCGCCGGGCCGGCCCAACAAAGATACGCAGTATTTT. The encoded protein is CASTSPGRPNKDTQYF. This rearrangement joins TRBV7-2 to TRBJ2-3; D is uncertain. V was clipped by 7 bases and J by 5 bases, with 22 bases between them. From germline, CDR1 is SGHTA and CDR2 FQGNSA. The CDR3 sequence is 16 residues long. Full variable domain (outside the CDR3, taken from reference TRBV7-2 and TRBJ2-3): GAGVSQSPSNKVTEKGKDVELRCDPISGHTALYWYRQSLGQGLEFLIYFQGNSAPDKSGLPSDRFSAERTGGSVSTLTIQRTQQEDSAVYLCASTSPGRPNKDTQYFGPGTRLTVL.

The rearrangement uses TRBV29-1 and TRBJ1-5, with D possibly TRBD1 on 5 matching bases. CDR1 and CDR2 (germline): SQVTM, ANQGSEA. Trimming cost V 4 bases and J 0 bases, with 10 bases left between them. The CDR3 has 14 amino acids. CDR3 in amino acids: CSVAGRDSNQPQHF. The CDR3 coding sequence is TGCAGCGTTGCCGGCAGGGATAGCAATCAGCCCCAGCATTTT.

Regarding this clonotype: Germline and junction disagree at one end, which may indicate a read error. In DNA form, the CDR3 reads TGTGCCAGTAGTGAGAACAGGGGTCGGGGAGCTGTTTTT. This translates into CASSENRGRGAVF. The J gene is TRBJ2-2, the V gene TRBV19; 7 bases are shared with TRBD1. CDR1 and CDR2 (germline): LNHDA, SQIVND (reference sequence). This CDR3 has 13 amino acids.

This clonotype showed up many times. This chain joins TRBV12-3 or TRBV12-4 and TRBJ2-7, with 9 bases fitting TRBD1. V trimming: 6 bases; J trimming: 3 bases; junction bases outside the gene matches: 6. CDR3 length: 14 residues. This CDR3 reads CASRRGQGGYEQYF. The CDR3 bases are TGTGCCAGCAGGCGGGGACAGGGTGGCTACGAGCAGTACTTC.

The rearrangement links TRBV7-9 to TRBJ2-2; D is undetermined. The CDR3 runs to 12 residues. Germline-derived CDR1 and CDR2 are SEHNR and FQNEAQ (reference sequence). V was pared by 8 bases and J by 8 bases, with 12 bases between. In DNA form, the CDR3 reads TGTGCCAGCCGGATCGACTGGGGGGAGCTGTTTTTT. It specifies CASRIDWGELFF.

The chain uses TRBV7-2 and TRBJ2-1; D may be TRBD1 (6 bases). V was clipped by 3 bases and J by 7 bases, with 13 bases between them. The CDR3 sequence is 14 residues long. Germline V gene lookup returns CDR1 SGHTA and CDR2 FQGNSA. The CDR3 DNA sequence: TGTGCCAGCAGCTTGAACAGGGCTCTAAATGAGCAGTTCTTC. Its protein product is CASSLNRALNEQFF.

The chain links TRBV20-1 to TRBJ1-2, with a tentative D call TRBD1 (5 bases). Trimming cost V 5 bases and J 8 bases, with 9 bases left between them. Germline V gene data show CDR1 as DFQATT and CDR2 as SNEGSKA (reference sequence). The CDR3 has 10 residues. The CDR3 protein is CSAGDLGYTF. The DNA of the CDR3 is TGCAGTGCTGGGGACCTGGGCTACACCTTC.

CDR3 residues: CASSVGLGQGNEQYF. CDR3 bases: TGTGCCAGCAGTGTCGGGCTGGGACAGGGTAACGAGCAGTACTTC. The rearrangement uses TRBV2 and TRBJ2-7, with 9 nucleotides matching TRBD1. From germline, CDR1 is SNHLY and CDR2 FYNNEI. The CDR3 totals 15 residues. J was trimmed by 5 bases and V by 4 bases; bases with no gene match: 9.

The CDR3 is CASSRGRGTEAFF. The CDR3 region has the DNA TGTGCCAGCAGCCGGGGACGGGGCACTGAAGCTTTCTTT. The V and J genes are TRBV7-2 and TRBJ1-1; D perhaps matches TRBD1 (5 bases). There are 13 residues in the CDR3. Between the trimmed V and J ends, which lost 5 bases and 4 bases, there was a span of 11 bases. The germline gives CDR1 SGHTA, CDR2 FQGNSA.

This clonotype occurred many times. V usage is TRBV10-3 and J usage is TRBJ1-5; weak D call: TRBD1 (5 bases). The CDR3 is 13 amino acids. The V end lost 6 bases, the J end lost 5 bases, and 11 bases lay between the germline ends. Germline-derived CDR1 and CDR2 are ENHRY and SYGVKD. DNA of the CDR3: TGTGCCATCAGCACCCAGGGCGATCAGCCCCAGCATTTT. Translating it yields CAISTQGDQPQHF.

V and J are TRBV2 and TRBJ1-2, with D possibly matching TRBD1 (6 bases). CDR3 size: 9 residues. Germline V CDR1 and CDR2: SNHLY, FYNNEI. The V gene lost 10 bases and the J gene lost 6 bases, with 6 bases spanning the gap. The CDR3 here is CANRDGYTF. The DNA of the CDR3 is TGTGCCAACAGGGATGGCTACACCTTC. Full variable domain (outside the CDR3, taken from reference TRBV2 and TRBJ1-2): EPEVTQTPSHQVTQMGQEVILRCVPISNHLYFYWYRQILGQKVEFLVSFYNNEISEKSEIFDDQFSVERPDGSNFTLKIRSTKLEDSAMYFCANRDGYTFGSGTRLTVV.

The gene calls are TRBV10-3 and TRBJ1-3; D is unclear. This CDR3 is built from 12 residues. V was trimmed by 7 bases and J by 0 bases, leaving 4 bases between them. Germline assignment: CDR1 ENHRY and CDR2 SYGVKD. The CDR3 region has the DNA TGTGCCATCACCCCCTCTGGAAACACCATATATTTT. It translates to CAITPSGNTIYF.

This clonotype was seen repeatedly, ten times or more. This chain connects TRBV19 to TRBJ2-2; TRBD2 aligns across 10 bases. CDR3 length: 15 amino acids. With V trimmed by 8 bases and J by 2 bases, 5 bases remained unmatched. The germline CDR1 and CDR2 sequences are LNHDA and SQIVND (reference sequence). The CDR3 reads CASGGLAENTGELFF. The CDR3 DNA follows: TGTGCCAGTGGCGGACTAGCGGAAAACACCGGGGAGCTGTTTTTT. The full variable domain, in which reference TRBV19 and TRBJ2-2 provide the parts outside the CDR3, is DGGITQSPKYLFRKEGQNVTLSCEQNLNHDAMYWYRQDPGQGLRLIYYSQIVNDFQKGDIAEGYSVSREKKESFPLTVTSAQKNPTAFYLCASGGLAENTGELFFGEGSRLTVL.

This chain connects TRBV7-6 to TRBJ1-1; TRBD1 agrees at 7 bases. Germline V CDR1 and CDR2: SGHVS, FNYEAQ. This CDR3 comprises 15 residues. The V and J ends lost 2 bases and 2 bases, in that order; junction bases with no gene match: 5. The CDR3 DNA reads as TGTGCCAGCAGCTTACCGGACAGGATCAACACTGAAGCTTTCTTT. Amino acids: CASSLPDRINTEAFF.

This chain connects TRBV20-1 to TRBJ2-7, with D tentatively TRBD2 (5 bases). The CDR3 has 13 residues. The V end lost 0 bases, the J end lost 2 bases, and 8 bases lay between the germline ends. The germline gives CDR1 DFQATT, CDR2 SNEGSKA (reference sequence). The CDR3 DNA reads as TGCAGTGCTAGAGACGGGATTACCTACGAGCAGTACTTC. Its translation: CSARDGITYEQYF.

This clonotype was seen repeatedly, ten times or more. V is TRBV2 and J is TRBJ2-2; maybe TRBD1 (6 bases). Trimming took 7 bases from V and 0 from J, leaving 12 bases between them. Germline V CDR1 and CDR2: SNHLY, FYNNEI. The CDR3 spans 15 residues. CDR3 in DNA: TGTGCCAGCACAGGGACATCCGCGAACACCGGGGAGCTGTTTTTT. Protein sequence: CASTGTSANTGELFF.

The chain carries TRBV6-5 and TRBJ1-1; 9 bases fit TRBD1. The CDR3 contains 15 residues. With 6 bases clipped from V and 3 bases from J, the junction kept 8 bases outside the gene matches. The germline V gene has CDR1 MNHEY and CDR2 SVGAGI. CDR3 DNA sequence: TGTGCCAGCAGGACCGGGACAGGGTGGGACACTGAAGCTTTCTTT. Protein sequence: CASRTGTGWDTEAFF.

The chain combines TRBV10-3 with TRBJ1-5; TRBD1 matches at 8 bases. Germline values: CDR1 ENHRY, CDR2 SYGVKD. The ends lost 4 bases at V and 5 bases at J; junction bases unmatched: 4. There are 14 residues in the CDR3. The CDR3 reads CAISVTGEDQPQHF. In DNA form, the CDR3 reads TGTGCCATCAGTGTGACAGGGGAGGATCAGCCCCAGCATTTT.

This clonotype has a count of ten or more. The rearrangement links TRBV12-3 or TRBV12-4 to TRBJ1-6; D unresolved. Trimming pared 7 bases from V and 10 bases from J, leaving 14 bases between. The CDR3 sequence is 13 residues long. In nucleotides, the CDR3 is TGTGCCAGCACCCTAGAGGGCGGCTCACCCCTCCACTTT. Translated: CASTLEGGSPLHF.